This TCR beta chain was observed in a study of early T cells in non-severe SARS-CoV-2 infection. Study-wide points: Lookups in VDJdb leaned toward anti-spike CD8 responses and missed private and CD4 specificities.

This clonotype showed up just a few times. No antigen is known for it. The trim removed 3 bases at V and 6 bases at J, leaving 11 bases unmatched. The CDR3 runs to 15 residues. Germline CDR1 and CDR2: KGHSH and LQKENI. Individual cDNA molecules carried attached unique molecular identifiers. TCRdb itself ran the 5' RACE reads through MiXCR, one entry per CDR3 protein. The table records 75,000 to 80,000 distinct CDR3 sequences, about 16% of them present only once. The rearrangement links TRBV18 to TRBJ2-7, with 7 bases fitting TRBD1. Sequencing was done on a sample of whole blood. The TCR originated in an adult who was a healthcare worker with PCR-confirmed SARS-CoV-2 infection or an uninfected control (not recorded which). CDR3 residues: CASSPPGQRFGEQYF. CDR3 bases: TGTGCCAGCTCACCTCCGGGACAGCGTTTCGGCGAGCAGTACTTC.